This is a list of T cell receptor beta chains from one sample in a study of blood T cells in healthy people across ages. TCRdb fed the 5' RACE reads into MiXCR, producing one record per CDR3 protein. The sample has some 1,800,000 distinct CDR3 sequences; 30% to 40% are singletons. What was sequenced was blood. Every receptor here comes from a human donor in good health. Both conserved end residues are part of each CDR3. Fields, in order: CDR3 protein, J gene, CDR3 length, V gene.

cdr3_aa: CSATGMSHQPQHF
j_call: TRBJ1-5
cdr3_length: 13
v_call: TRBV20-1

cdr3_aa: CSARRLADYNEQFF
j_call: TRBJ2-1
cdr3_length: 14
v_call: TRBV20-1

cdr3_aa: CASSRRTSGVHNEQFF
j_call: TRBJ2-1
cdr3_length: 16
v_call: TRBV4-2

cdr3_aa: CASSRGTPKIGYTF
j_call: TRBJ1-2
cdr3_length: 14
v_call: TRBV12-3/TRBV12-4

cdr3_aa: CASSWSLGQINYGYTF
j_call: TRBJ1-2
cdr3_length: 16
v_call: TRBV12-3/TRBV12-4

cdr3_aa: CASSWSLAGALHEQFF
j_call: TRBJ2-1
cdr3_length: 16
v_call: TRBV12-3/TRBV12-4

cdr3_aa: CASTPTRTSGASGDTQYF
j_call: TRBJ2-3
cdr3_length: 18
v_call: TRBV9

cdr3_aa: CASAFVAGDTDTQYF
j_call: TRBJ2-3
cdr3_length: 15
v_call: TRBV21-1

cdr3_aa: CASSRGDSYNQPQHF
j_call: TRBJ1-5
cdr3_length: 15
v_call: TRBV9

cdr3_aa: CASSPQTSGVETQYF
j_call: TRBJ2-5
cdr3_length: 15
v_call: TRBV7-3

cdr3_aa: CANGLAANEQFF
j_call: TRBJ2-1
cdr3_length: 12
v_call: TRBV6-2/TRBV6-3

cdr3_aa: CASSLDVGVVGTDTQYF
j_call: TRBJ2-3
cdr3_length: 17
v_call: TRBV7-6

cdr3_aa: CASSLGRPDGAETQYF
j_call: TRBJ2-5
cdr3_length: 16
v_call: TRBV7-9

cdr3_aa: CASSWVGWSEAFF
j_call: TRBJ1-1
cdr3_length: 13
v_call: TRBV19

cdr3_aa: CASSLLLDRSPYEQYF
j_call: TRBJ2-7
cdr3_length: 16
v_call: TRBV5-1

cdr3_aa: CASSLTRVDRANEQFF
j_call: TRBJ2-1
cdr3_length: 16
v_call: TRBV11-2

cdr3_aa: CASSLMDRGPGYTF
j_call: TRBJ1-2
cdr3_length: 14
v_call: TRBV7-2

cdr3_aa: CASSLGPGAGDYGYTF
j_call: TRBJ1-2
cdr3_length: 16
v_call: TRBV27

cdr3_aa: CSAEHDGAIHYEQYF
j_call: TRBJ2-7
cdr3_length: 15
v_call: TRBV20-1

cdr3_aa: CSVLGGSETQYF
j_call: TRBJ2-5
cdr3_length: 12
v_call: TRBV29-1

cdr3_aa: CASSPKGGNLATEAFF
j_call: TRBJ1-1
cdr3_length: 16
v_call: TRBV4-1

cdr3_aa: CASSAGTGYDEQFF
j_call: TRBJ2-1
cdr3_length: 14
v_call: TRBV7-3

cdr3_aa: CASSRTGQNYEQYF
j_call: TRBJ2-7
cdr3_length: 14
v_call: TRBV7-8

cdr3_aa: CSARDWALVGGVTSGDINEQFF
j_call: TRBJ2-1
cdr3_length: 22
v_call: TRBV20-1

cdr3_aa: CATQEIQGVSYEQYF
j_call: TRBJ2-7
cdr3_length: 15
v_call: TRBV24-1

cdr3_aa: CASSSGGVRETQYF
j_call: -
cdr3_length: 14
v_call: TRBV27

cdr3_aa: CAWSGDSDSNQPQHF
j_call: TRBJ1-5
cdr3_length: 15
v_call: TRBV30

cdr3_aa: CASSSTGLGETQYF
j_call: TRBJ2-5
cdr3_length: 14
v_call: TRBV27

cdr3_aa: CASNKDRNPGTNVLTF
j_call: TRBJ2-6
cdr3_length: 16
v_call: TRBV6-6

cdr3_aa: CASSLGQVMNTEAFF
j_call: TRBJ1-1
cdr3_length: 15
v_call: TRBV13

cdr3_aa: CASSWDSSWEQYF
j_call: TRBJ2-5
cdr3_length: 13
v_call: TRBV7-2

cdr3_aa: CASSRWTGGYEQFF
j_call: TRBJ2-1
cdr3_length: 14
v_call: TRBV6-5

cdr3_aa: CATSDTSGSSTDTQYF
j_call: TRBJ2-3
cdr3_length: 16
v_call: TRBV24-1

cdr3_aa: CASSYSWAGAYEQYF
j_call: TRBJ2-7
cdr3_length: 15
v_call: TRBV6-5

cdr3_aa: CASSHLAYDKETQYF
j_call: TRBJ2-5
cdr3_length: 15
v_call: TRBV6-5

cdr3_aa: CASSAQDTQYF
j_call: TRBJ2-3
cdr3_length: 11
v_call: TRBV7-2

cdr3_aa: CASSLKGSYYGYTF
j_call: TRBJ1-2
cdr3_length: 14
v_call: TRBV27

cdr3_aa: CASSATESYGYTF
j_call: TRBJ1-2
cdr3_length: 13
v_call: TRBV9

cdr3_aa: CASHSSTYEQYF
j_call: TRBJ2-7
cdr3_length: 12
v_call: TRBV6-2/TRBV6-3